The sequence of this TCR beta chain was determined in a study of blood T cells in healthy people across ages (dated by TCRdb to the mid-2010s). Broadly, across the study: In model experiments, roughly one uniquely barcoded TCR beta cDNA molecule per two T cells was captured by template switching. Using deep sequencing normalized with unique cDNA molecular identifiers, the study measured how TCR beta repertoire diversity changes with age. The donors were divided into four age groups: young (average around 17 years), middle-aged (about 39), aged (around 59) and long-lived (roughly 88). To avoid experimental bias, donors of different ages were spread randomly across the sequencing lanes. Using the same blood draw, the study looked at two additional independent replicas of 1 million unique cDNA reads for two donors, one aged 18 to 30 and the other aged 80 or older. Overall results and qualifications from the work: A strong correlation was found between observed TCR beta diversity and the percentage of naive T cells measured by flow cytometry. Because donor CMV infection status was unknown, age-related changes in expanded clonotypes were potentially confounded. As age increased, observed TCR beta diversity per million T cells dropped in a roughly linear way, and a significant reduction was already evident by age 40. Because profiling used bulk unsorted PBMCs, naive and antigen-experienced compartments could not be compared conclusively. The long-lived group showed more naive CD4+ T cells, fewer expanded clones and increased TCR diversity than the aged group, suggesting age selection. Estimates of total diversity based on one million sequenced T cells were considered lower bounds and underestimates.

Systemically healthy Caucasian individuals from Russia, around 38 in total and aged about 6 to 95 years, were included as donors. Approximately 10 milliliters of peripheral blood were collected from each donor into EDTA-treated Vacutainer tubes. Ficoll-Paque density-gradient centrifugation was used to isolate PBMCs, with at least 7 million obtained per sample. Trizol reagent was used to extract total RNA from PBMCs, with at least 6 micrograms per sample. For every donor, an aliquot of PBMCs went through flow cytometry to measure the percentages of naive CD45RAhigh/CD27high T cells. A word on this clonotype: The specificity of this receptor is unknown. The sample holds no much larger clone one base away, and base qualities are not on file.

Trimming takes 0 bases from V and 4 bases from J, and the germline ends sit 15 bases apart. CDR1 and CDR2 are read off the germline V gene as MNHEY and SVGEGT. From cysteine to phenylalanine, the CDR3 is 16 amino acids long. The CDR3 DNA has 48 bases and is translated from base 1. Libraries were prepared through 5' RACE. Sequencer: Illumina HiSeq 2500. A second PCR of roughly 6 to 11 cycles was run with a J-beta primer mix and a sample-barcoded 5' primer. Each TCR beta cDNA molecule received a unique molecular identifier from a template-switch 5' adaptor carrying 12 random nucleotides. Each sample yielded at least 2.5 million CDR3-containing paired-end reads. First-strand cDNA was synthesized from all RNA with the Mint cDNA synthesis kit, primed by a TRBC-specific oligonucleotide. Following uracil-DNA glycosylase treatment, all cDNA underwent a first 18-cycle PCR with the universal primers M1SS and BC2_uni_R. In the source study's methods: For normalization, 1 million high-quality reads, each with a distinct molecular identifier, were randomly selected from each sample. Instead of being binned into consensus sequences, reads that shared molecular identifiers were thrown out. CDR3 identification, clonotype clustering and error correction used MiTCR with a Q25 quality threshold and the strictest error-elimination algorithm. A nonparametric unseen species model with Euler transformation was used to estimate lower-bound total TCR beta diversity. TCRdb redid the processing of the public reads, applying fastp at Q25 and MiXCR, and retained in-frame beta chains. A single entry per CDR3 protein holds the most common genes and DNA from its merged rows. These V and J calls rely on TCRdb rather than the paper's analysis. The sample has 850,000 to 950,000 distinct CDR3 sequences on record, under 30% of them singletons. The top ten clonotypes cover 17% of the sample.

The source is a woman over 75 in good health. The sequence is built from TRBV6-2 or TRBV6-3 and TRBJ2-5; the D gene cannot be named for sure. The sequenced material came from blood. Here is the DNA: TGTGCCAGCAGTTACTCCAGGATCTCATGGGGAGAGACCCAGTACTTC. It codes for CASSYSRISWGETQYF.